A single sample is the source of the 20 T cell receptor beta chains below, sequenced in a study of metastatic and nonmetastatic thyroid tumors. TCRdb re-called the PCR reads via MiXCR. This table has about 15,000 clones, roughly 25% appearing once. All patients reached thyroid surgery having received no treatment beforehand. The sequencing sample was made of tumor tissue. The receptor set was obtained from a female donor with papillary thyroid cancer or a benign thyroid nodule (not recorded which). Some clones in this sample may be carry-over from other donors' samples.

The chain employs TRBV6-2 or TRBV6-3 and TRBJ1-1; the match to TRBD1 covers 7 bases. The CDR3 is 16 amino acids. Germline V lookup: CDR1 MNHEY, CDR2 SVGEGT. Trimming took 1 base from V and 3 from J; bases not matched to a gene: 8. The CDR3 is CASSYLAGGVYTEAFF. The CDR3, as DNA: TGTGCCAGCAGTTACTTAGCAGGGGGGGTGTACACTGAAGCTTTCTTT.

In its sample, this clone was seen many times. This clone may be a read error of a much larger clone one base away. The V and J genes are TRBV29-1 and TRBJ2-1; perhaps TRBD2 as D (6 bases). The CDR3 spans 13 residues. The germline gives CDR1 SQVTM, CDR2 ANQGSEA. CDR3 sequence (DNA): TGCATCTCACGCGGGGAGGCCACGGATGAGCAGTTCTTC. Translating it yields CISRGEATDEQFF.

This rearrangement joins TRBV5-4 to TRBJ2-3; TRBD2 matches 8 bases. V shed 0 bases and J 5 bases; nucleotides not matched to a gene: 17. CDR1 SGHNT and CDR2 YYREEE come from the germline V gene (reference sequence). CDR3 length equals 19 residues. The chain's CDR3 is CASSLAAAGAGAGGDTQYF. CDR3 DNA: TGTGCCAGCAGCTTGGCGGCAGCGGGGGCGGGCGCGGGGGGAGATACGCAGTATTTT.

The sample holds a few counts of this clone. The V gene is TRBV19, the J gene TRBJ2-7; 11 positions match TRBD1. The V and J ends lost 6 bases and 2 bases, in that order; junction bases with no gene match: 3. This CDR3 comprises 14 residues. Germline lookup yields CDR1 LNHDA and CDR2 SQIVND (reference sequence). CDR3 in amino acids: CASRRTGGAYEQYF. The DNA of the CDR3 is TGTGCCAGTAGACGGACAGGGGGCGCCTACGAGCAGTACTTC.

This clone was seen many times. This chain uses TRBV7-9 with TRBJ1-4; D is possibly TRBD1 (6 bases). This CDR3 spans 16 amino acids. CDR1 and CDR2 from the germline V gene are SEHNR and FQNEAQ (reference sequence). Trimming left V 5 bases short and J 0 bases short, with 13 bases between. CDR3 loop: CASSTRDKSTNEKLFF. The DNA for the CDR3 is TGTGCCAGCAGCACCCGGGACAAGTCAACTAATGAAAAACTGTTTTTT.

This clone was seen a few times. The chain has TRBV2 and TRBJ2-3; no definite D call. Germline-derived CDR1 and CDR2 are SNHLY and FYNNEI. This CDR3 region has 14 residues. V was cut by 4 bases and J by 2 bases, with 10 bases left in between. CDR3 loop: CASSAGGPTDTQYF. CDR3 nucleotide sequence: TGTGCCAGCAGTGCGGGCGGACCCACAGATACGCAGTATTTT.

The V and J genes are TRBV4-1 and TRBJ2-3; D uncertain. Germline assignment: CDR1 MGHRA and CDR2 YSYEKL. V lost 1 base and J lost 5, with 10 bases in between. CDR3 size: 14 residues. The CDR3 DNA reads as TGCGCCAGCAGCCAAGGGGTGCCCGGAGATACGCAGTATTTT. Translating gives CASSQGVPGDTQYF.

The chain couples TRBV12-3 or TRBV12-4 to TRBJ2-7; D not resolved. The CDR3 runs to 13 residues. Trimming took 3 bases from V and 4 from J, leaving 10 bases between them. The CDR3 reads CASSLDLLYEQYF. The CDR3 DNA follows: TGTGCCAGCAGTTTGGACCTATTGTACGAGCAGTACTTC.

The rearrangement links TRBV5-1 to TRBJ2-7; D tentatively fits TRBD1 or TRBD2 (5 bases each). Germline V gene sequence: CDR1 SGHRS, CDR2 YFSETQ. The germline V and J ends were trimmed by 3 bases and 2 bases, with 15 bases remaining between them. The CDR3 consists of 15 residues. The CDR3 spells CASSWVGTLPYEQYF. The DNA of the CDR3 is TGCGCCAGCAGCTGGGTAGGGACCTTACCCTACGAGCAGTACTTC.

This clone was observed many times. This chain's CDR3 is CASSTAGFDEKLFF. CDR3 nucleotides: TGTGCCAGCTCCACGGCGGGGTTCGATGAAAAACTGTTTTTT. The rearrangement links TRBV18 to TRBJ1-4; D not certain. With 6 bases removed from V and 6 bases from J, the gap between germline ends came to 14 bases. The CDR3 consists of 14 residues. Germline V gene data show CDR1 as KGHSH and CDR2 as LQKENI.

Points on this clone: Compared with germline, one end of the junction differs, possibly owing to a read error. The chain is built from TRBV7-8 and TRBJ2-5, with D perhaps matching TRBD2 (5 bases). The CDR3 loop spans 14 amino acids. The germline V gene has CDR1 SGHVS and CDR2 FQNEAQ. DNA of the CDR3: TGTGCCATCAGCTTCTCCTCCCGGGAAGAGACCCTGTACTTC. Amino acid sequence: CAISFSSREETLYF.

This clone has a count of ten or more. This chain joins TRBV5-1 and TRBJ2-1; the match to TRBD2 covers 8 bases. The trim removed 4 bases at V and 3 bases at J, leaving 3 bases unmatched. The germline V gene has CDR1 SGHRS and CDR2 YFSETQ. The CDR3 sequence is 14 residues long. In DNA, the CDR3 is TGCGCCAGCAGCCAACTAGCGGACTACAATGAGCAGTTCTTC. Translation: CASSQLADYNEQFF.

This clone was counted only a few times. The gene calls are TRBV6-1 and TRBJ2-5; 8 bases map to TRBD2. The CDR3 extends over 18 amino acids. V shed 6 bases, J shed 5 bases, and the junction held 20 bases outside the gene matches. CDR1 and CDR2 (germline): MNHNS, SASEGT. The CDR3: CASSRTAPLSGRGETQYF. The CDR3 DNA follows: TGTGCCAGCAGCCGCACCGCCCCCCTGAGCGGGAGAGGGGAGACCCAGTACTTC.

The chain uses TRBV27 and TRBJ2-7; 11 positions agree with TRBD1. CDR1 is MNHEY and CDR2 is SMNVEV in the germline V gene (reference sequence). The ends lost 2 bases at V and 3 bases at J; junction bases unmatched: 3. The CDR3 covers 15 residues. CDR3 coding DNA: TGTGCCAGCAGTTTAGGACAGGGGGCTATCTACGAGCAGTACTTC. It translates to CASSLGQGAIYEQYF.

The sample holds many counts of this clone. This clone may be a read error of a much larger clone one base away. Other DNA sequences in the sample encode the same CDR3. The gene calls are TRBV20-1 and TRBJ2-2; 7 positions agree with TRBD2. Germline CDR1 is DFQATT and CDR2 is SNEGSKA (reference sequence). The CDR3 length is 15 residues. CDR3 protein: CSAIPPRTQGGELFF. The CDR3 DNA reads TGCAGTGCCATCCCCCCAAGGACTCAGGGAGGGGAACTGTTTTTT.

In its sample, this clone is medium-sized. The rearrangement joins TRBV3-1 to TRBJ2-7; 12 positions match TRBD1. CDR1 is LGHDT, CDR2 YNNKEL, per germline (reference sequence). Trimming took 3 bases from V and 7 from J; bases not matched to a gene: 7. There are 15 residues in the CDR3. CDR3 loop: CASSHRGQGAREQYF. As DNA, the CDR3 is TGTGCCAGCAGCCATAGGGGACAGGGGGCGCGGGAGCAGTACTTC.

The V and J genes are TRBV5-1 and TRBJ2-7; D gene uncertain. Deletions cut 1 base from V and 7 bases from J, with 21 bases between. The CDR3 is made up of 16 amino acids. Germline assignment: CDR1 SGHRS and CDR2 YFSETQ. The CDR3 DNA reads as TGCGCCAGCAGCTTGTCCCCAGATGCCTCAAGTGGGGAGCAGTACTTC. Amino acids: CASSLSPDASSGEQYF.

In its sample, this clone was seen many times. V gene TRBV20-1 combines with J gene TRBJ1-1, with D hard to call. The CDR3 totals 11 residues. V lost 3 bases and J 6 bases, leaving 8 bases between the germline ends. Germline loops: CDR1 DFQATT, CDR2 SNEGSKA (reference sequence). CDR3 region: CSASESAEAFF. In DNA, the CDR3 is TGCAGTGCTAGTGAGAGCGCTGAAGCTTTCTTT.

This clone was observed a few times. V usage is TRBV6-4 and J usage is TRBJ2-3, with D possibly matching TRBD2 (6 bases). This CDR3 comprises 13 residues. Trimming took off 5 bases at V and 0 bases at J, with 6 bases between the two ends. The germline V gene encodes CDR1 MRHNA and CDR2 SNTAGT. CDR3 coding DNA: TGTGCCAGCAGTAGCGGGAGCACAGATACGCAGTATTTT. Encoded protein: CASSSGSTDTQYF.

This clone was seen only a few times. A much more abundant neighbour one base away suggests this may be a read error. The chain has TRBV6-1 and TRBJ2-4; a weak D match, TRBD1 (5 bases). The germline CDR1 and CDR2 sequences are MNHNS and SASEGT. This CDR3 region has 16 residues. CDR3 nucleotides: TGTGCCAGCAGCCTGGTGGGGCCCCCCCCCAAAAACATTCAGCACTTC. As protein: CASSLVGPPPKNIQHF.